This T cell receptor beta chain was found in a study of synovial regulatory T cells in juvenile arthritis. Study-level points and caveats: TCR diversity was lower in inflammation-associated blood Treg cells than in other blood Treg cells. CDR3 overlap with synovial Tregs was higher for iaTregs than other blood Tregs. Across patients, iaTreg TCR repertoires were mostly private, partly shared with synovial Teff and blood CPL.

A word on this clone: What it binds is unknown.

Donors were around 11 juvenile idiopathic arthritis patients with active disease, 3 polyarticular and 8 oligoarticular. There are 13 residues in the CDR3. No DNA appears here. The method was immunoSEQ multiplex PCR; TCRdb's version includes in-frame clones alone and lacks a portion of them. The sample's table shows 10,000 or so clones. The chain couples TRBV21-1 to TRBJ1-2. TRBV21-1 is labeled a pseudogene. Source material: Treg cells from blood. Described subset: remaining (HLA-DR-negative) circulating blood Treg cells. The TCR was taken from a donor aged 2-30 years with juvenile idiopathic arthritis. The CDR3 region is CASSKGLSYGYTF.